The clone carrying this T cell receptor (beta chain) has more than one count but fewer than ten. Its target is unknown. Sequencing was performed with immunoSEQ multiplex PCR; in TCRdb, only in-frame clones are kept and a portion is missing. The repertoire has several hundred clones, about 69% of them found once; the top ten carry roughly 19%. Repeated repertoire sampling spanned the course of chemoradiotherapy. CDR3 length: 16 amino acids. Looked up from germline, CDR1 is MGHRA and CDR2 is YSYEKL. The germline V and J ends were trimmed by 1 base and 5 bases, with 17 bases remaining between them. These data come from a study of chemoradiotherapy in HPV16-positive cancers. Across the whole study: Functional T-cell assays on a couple of HPV16-positive patients' cells defined candidate HPV-specific clones and common TCR motifs. Regarding the study as a whole: Candidate HPV-specific clones and E7-related TCR motifs grew in tumor during treatment. The functional HPV-specific definition rests on just two HPV16-positive patients.

The source material was tumor tissue, sampled from a patient who underwent chemoradiotherapy. This TCR came from a human donor with HPV-associated anogenital cancer. V and J are TRBV4-1 and TRBJ1-1; maybe TRBD1 (6 bases). The DNA for the CDR3 is TGCGCCAGCAGCCAAGCCCCCCAGGGGCGGTGGACTGAAGCTTTCTTT. It is translated as CASSQAPQGRWTEAFF.